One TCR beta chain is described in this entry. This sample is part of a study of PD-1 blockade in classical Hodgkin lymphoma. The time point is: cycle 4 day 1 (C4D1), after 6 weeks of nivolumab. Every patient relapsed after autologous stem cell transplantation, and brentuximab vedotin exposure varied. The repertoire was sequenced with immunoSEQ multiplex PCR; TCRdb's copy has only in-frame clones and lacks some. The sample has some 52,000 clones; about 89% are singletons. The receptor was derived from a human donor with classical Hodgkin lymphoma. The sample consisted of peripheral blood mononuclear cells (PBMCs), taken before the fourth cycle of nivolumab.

The CDR3 reads CASSLDRRQPQHF. In DNA form, the CDR3 reads TGTGCCAGCAGCTTAGATCGTCGTCAGCCCCAGCATTTT. The V call is TRBV7-2, the J call TRBJ1-5; no firm D call. Trimming removed 1 base from V and 6 bases from J, with 7 bases in between. Germline CDR1 reads SGHTA; CDR2 reads FQGNSA. The CDR3 totals 13 residues.